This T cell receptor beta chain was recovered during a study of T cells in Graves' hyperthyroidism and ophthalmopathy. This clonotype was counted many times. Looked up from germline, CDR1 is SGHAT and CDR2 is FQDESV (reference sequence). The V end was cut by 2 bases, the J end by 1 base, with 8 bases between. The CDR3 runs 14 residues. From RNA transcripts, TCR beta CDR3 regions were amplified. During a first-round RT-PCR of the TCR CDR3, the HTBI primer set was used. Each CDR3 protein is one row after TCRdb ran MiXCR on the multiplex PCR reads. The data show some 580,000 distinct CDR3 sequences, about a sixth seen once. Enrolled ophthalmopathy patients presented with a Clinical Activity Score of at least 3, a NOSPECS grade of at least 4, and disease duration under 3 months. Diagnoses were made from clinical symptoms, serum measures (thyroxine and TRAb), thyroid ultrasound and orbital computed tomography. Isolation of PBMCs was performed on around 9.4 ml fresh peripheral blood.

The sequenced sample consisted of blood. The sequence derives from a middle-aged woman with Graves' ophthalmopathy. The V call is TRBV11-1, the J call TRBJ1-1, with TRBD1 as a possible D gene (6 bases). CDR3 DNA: TGTGCCAGCAGCTTAAGACAGGCGAACACTGAAGCTTTCTTT. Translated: CASSLRQANTEAFF. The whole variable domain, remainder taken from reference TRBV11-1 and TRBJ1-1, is EAEVAQSPRYKITEKSQAVAFWCDPISGHATLYWYRQILGQGPELLVQFQDESVVDDSQLPKDRFSAERLKGVDSTLKIQPAELGDSAMYLCASSLRQANTEAFFGQGTRLTVV.